The 32 T cell receptor beta chains below were found in one sample sequenced in a study of graft-versus-host responses after intestinal transplantation. Antigens for these TCRs are unknown. Only in-frame clones appear in the TCRdb table, and some are missing; sequencing was by immunoSEQ multiplex PCR. The sample has about 39,000 clones, over 85% seen once. The material was unstimulated CD8+ T cells sorted from spleen or lymph node cells, obtained before transplant. The source of these receptors is a human donor who was the organ donor for an intestinal transplant.

The J gene is TRBJ2-7, the V gene TRBV7-2, with 7 bases that match TRBD1. V was clipped by 8 bases and J by 5 bases; unmatched bases: 15. Germline CDR1 is SGHTA and CDR2 is FQGNSA. The CDR3 has 15 amino acids. Here the CDR3 DNA reads TGTGCCAGCTCACCGCTAGTGACAGGGACCCACGAGCAGTACTTC. It specifies CASSPLVTGTHEQYF.

The chain combines TRBV4-1 with TRBJ2-1; D possibly corresponds to TRBD1 (7 bases). Germline CDR1 and CDR2: MGHRA and YSYEKL. V lost 1 base and J 4 bases, leaving 14 bases between the germline ends. The CDR3 totals 16 residues. The chain's CDR3 is CASSQVGRGVYNEQFF. CDR3 DNA sequence: TGCGCCAGCAGCCAAGTCGGCAGGGGGGTTTACAATGAGCAGTTCTTC.

This chain links TRBV28 with TRBJ2-5; D is undetermined. TRBJ2-7 explains the end of the DNA better; the J call may be wrong. Looked up from germline, CDR1 is MDHEN and CDR2 is SYDVKM. CDR3 length equals 16 residues. CDR3: CASSFSLGEPIYEQYF. The CDR3 bases are TGTGCCAGCAGTTTCTCACTCGGCGAACCTATCTACGAGCAGTACTTC.

The V gene is TRBV7-6, the J gene TRBJ1-1; D gene ambiguous. Germline values: CDR1 SGHVS, CDR2 FNYEAQ. The germline V and J ends were trimmed by 2 bases and 5 bases, with 9 bases remaining between them. There are 13 residues in the CDR3. The DNA for the CDR3 is TGTGCCAGCAGCTTACTGCAAAGAACTGAAGCTTTCTTT. Its protein is CASSLLQRTEAFF.

This chain links TRBV5-6 with TRBJ2-7; D remains ambiguous. CDR1 and CDR2 from the germline V gene are SGHDT and YYEEEE. Trimming removed 1 base at V and 1 base at J, with 15 bases between. The CDR3 loop spans 16 amino acids. In nucleotides, the CDR3 is TGTGCCAGCAGCTTGAAAGATGGCAGGTCGTCCTACGAGCAGTACTTC. Translating it yields CASSLKDGRSSYEQYF.

V is TRBV27 and J is TRBJ1-5, with 8 bases matching TRBD1. V trimming: 6 bases; J trimming: 2 bases; junction bases outside the gene matches: 6. CDR3 length: 15 amino acids. Looked up from germline, CDR1 is MNHEY and CDR2 is SMNVEV (reference sequence). This CDR3 reads CASSQTTGGNQPQHF. The CDR3 DNA is TGTGCCAGCAGCCAGACGACAGGGGGCAATCAGCCCCAGCATTTT.

The chain is built from TRBV7-6 and TRBJ2-7, with D unresolved. CDR3 size: 13 residues. Trimming took off 5 bases at V and 7 bases at J, with 15 bases between the two ends. Germline CDR1 SGHVS, CDR2 FNYEAQ. CDR3 nucleotide sequence: TGTGCCAGCAGCCTGACCCCCAAGTGGGAGCAGTACTTC. Translation gives CASSLTPKWEQYF. Combining the CDR3 with reference TRBV7-6 and TRBJ2-7 gives the whole variable domain GAGVSQSPRYKVTKRGQDVALRCDPISGHVSLYWYRQALGQGPEFLTYFNYEAQQDKSGLPNDRFSAERPEGSISTLTIQRTEQRDSAMYRCASSLTPKWEQYFGPGTRLTVT.

V gene TRBV11-2 combines with J gene TRBJ2-7, with D unclear. The CDR3 loop spans 15 amino acids. Deletions cut 0 bases from V and 0 bases from J, with 9 bases between. Per germline, CDR1 SGHAT and CDR2 FQNNGV. Here the CDR3 DNA reads TGTGCCAGCAGCTTAGATATGGCGGACTCCTACGAGCAGTACTTC. Translated: CASSLDMADSYEQYF.

The V gene is TRBV2, the J gene TRBJ2-2; TRBD2 matches at 12 bases. Per the germline V gene, CDR1 is SNHLY and CDR2 is FYNNEI. V lost 4 bases, J lost 6 bases, and 9 bases stayed unmatched. This CDR3 comprises 17 residues. CDR3 residues: CASSAPRLAGAAGELFF. DNA for the CDR3: TGTGCCAGCAGTGCCCCCCGACTAGCGGGAGCAGCCGGGGAGCTGTTTTTT.

The chain has TRBV5-6 and TRBJ1-1; 7 bases align to TRBD1. From germline, CDR1 is SGHDT and CDR2 YYEEEE. The CDR3 loop spans 12 amino acids. After removal of 3 bases from V and 10 bases from J, the junction contained 6 bases not matched to a gene. CDR3: CASSSGGPGAFF. Written as DNA, the CDR3 is TGTGCCAGCAGCTCAGGGGGTCCTGGAGCTTTCTTT.

CDR3 sequence: CASSGQEFGELFF. CDR3 nucleotide sequence: TGTGCCAGCAGCGGCCAAGAATTCGGGGAGCTGTTTTTT. This chain links TRBV9 with TRBJ2-2; no reliable D call. CDR1 is SGDLS, CDR2 YYNGEE, per germline. V lost 3 bases and J 7 bases, leaving 10 bases between the germline ends. CDR3 length: 13 residues.

The CDR3 reads CASSSEGQYQETQYF. CDR3 in DNA: TGTGCCAGCAGTTCCGAAGGACAGTACCAAGAGACCCAGTACTTC. The gene calls are TRBV28 and TRBJ2-5, with D maybe TRBD1 (6 bases). The length of the CDR3 is 15 residues. The germline gives CDR1 MDHEN, CDR2 SYDVKM. The ends were cut back, 4 bases at V and 0 bases at J, with 12 bases in the middle.

The chain recombines TRBV19 with TRBJ1-5; 8 bases are a match to TRBD1. The CDR3 spans 21 residues. Germline V gene sequence: CDR1 LNHDA, CDR2 SQIVND (reference sequence). V lost 3 bases, J lost 0 bases, and 19 bases stayed unmatched. The CDR3 DNA reads TGTGCCAGTAGTATCAACCACCGGACAGGGCGGCCTCTGTATAGCAATCAGCCCCAGCATTTT. It yields the protein CASSINHRTGRPLYSNQPQHF.

The genes are TRBV28 and TRBJ2-1; D might be TRBD1 (6 bases). The CDR3 loop spans 12 amino acids. The V gene's germline CDR1 is MDHEN and CDR2 SYDVKM. The V end lost 1 base, the J end lost 10 bases, and 8 bases lay between the germline ends. CDR3 bases: TGTGCCAGCAGTTTATACGGACAGGAGCAGTTCTTC. Translation: CASSLYGQEQFF.

A word on this clone: One end of the junction is discordant with germline, which a read error may explain. The V and J genes are TRBV7-6 and TRBJ2-2; D gene uncertain. The CDR3 loop spans 20 amino acids. From germline, CDR1 is SGHVS and CDR2 FNYEAQ. The CDR3 DNA sequence: TGTTCCAGCAGCTTATATCGTCTGTTGGGTCACACGCTTCCCACCGGGGAGCTGTTTTTT. It yields the protein CSSSLYRLLGHTLPTGELFF. The full variable domain, in which reference TRBV7-6 and TRBJ2-2 provide the parts outside the CDR3, is GAGVSQSPRYKVTKRGQDVALRCDPISGHVSLYWYRQALGQGPEFLTYFNYEAQQDKSGLPNDRFSAERPEGSISTLTIQRTEQRDSAMYRCSSSLYRLLGHTLPTGELFFGEGSRLTVL.

This clone has just a few counts. The chain combines TRBV6-6 with TRBJ1-2; 7 nucleotides match TRBD1. V gave up 0 bases and J gave up 6 bases; unmatched junction bases: 1. The CDR3 runs 13 residues. Germline CDR1 MNHNY, CDR2 SVGAGI (reference sequence). The CDR3 spells CASSYSTGHGYTF. CDR3 nucleotides: TGTGCCAGCAGTTACTCGACAGGGCATGGCTACACCTTC.

The chain couples TRBV6-5 to TRBJ2-1; D not certain. The V and J ends lost 2 bases and 7 bases respectively, with 15 bases between them. Germline assignment: CDR1 MNHEY and CDR2 SVGAGI. This CDR3 is built from 15 residues. As DNA, the CDR3 is TGTGCCAGCAGTTACGGCCAATATAAGCCAAATGAGCAGTTCTTC. Amino acid sequence: CASSYGQYKPNEQFF.

This clone has a single count. This sequence joins TRBV11-2 and TRBJ2-7; 8 bases map to TRBD1. CDR3 size: 14 residues. J was trimmed by 7 bases and V by 4 bases; bases with no gene match: 9. Germline V gives CDR1 SGHAT, CDR2 FQNNGV. In DNA form, the CDR3 reads TGTGCCAGCAGCTCGACAGGGGACCTGAGGGAGCAGTACTTC. Translated, it gives CASSSTGDLREQYF. The full variable domain, rest sourced from reference TRBV11-2 and TRBJ2-7, is EAGVAQSPRYKIIEKRQSVAFWCNPISGHATLYWYQQILGQGPKLLIQFQNNGVVDDSQLPKDRFSAERLKGVDSTLKIQPAKLEDSAVYLCASSSTGDLREQYFGPGTRLTVT.

This chain joins TRBV4-3 and TRBJ2-7, with D unclear. The germline gives CDR1 LGHNA, CDR2 YSLEER. The V end lost 0 bases, the J end lost 4 bases, and 10 bases lay between the germline ends. The CDR3 spans 14 residues. The CDR3 DNA reads as TGCGCCAGCAGCCAAGAGGAGTCAGCTTACGAGCAGTACTTC. Amino acid sequence: CASSQEESAYEQYF.

This sequence joins TRBV7-9 and TRBJ1-1; D ambiguous. The V gene's germline CDR1 is SEHNR and CDR2 FQNEAQ (reference sequence). This CDR3 spans 14 amino acids. Trimming removed 1 base from V and 1 base from J, with 7 bases in between. The CDR3 is CASSLDSKNTEAFF. The CDR3 region has the DNA TGTGCCAGCAGCTTAGACAGTAAGAACACTGAAGCTTTCTTT.

The chain is built from TRBV27 and TRBJ2-3; 10 bases match TRBD2. CDR3 length: 16 amino acids. With 8 bases clipped from V and 5 bases from J, the junction kept 13 bases outside the gene matches. Germline loops: CDR1 MNHEY, CDR2 SMNVEV (reference sequence). CDR3 loop: CASRLLAGALGDTQYF. Here the CDR3 DNA reads TGTGCCAGCCGACTCCTAGCGGGAGCCTTGGGAGATACGCAGTATTTT.

The chain uses TRBV5-3 and TRBJ2-1, with 7 bases fitting TRBD1. TRBV5-3 is an open reading frame, and its role is uncertain. The CDR3 is made up of 15 amino acids. V lost 4 bases to trimming and J lost 5 bases; unmatched junction nucleotides: 9. This chain's CDR3 is CARSPDRDSNNEQFF. CDR3 bases: TGTGCCAGAAGCCCCGACCGGGACAGTAACAATGAGCAGTTCTTC.

The rearrangement joins TRBV7-2 to TRBJ2-7; 7 nucleotides align to TRBD1. CDR3 length: 11 amino acids. CDR1 and CDR2 (germline): SGHTA, FQGNSA. The V gene end was trimmed by 5 bases and the J gene end by 6 bases; junction bases not matched to a gene: 1. The chain's CDR3 is CASSPGGEQYF. The CDR3, as DNA: TGTGCCAGCAGCCCAGGGGGCGAGCAGTACTTC.

The genes are TRBV5-4 and TRBJ1-1; 8 bases match TRBD1. V lost 4 bases, J lost 5 bases, and 13 bases stayed unmatched. CDR3 length equals 16 residues. Germline V CDR1 and CDR2: SGHNT, YYREEE (reference sequence). The CDR3: CASSHLPRGRVTEAFF. The CDR3 coding sequence is TGTGCCAGCAGCCACCTACCCAGGGGGCGAGTTACTGAAGCTTTCTTT.

The V call is TRBV7-2, the J call TRBJ2-2, with 9 bases identical to TRBD1. Losses at the gene ends were 2 bases for V and 6 bases for J; bases not matched to a gene: 7. The CDR3 covers 16 residues. Germline lookup yields CDR1 SGHTA and CDR2 FQGNSA. CDR3 protein: CASSLSGTGRAGELFF. CDR3 in DNA: TGTGCCAGCAGCTTATCGGGGACAGGGCGGGCCGGGGAGCTGTTTTTT. Using reference TRBV7-2 and TRBJ2-2 for the parts outside the CDR3, the full variable domain is GAGVSQSPSNKVTEKGKDVELRCDPISGHTALYWYRQSLGQGLEFLIYFQGNSAPDKSGLPSDRFSAERTGGSVSTLTIQRTQQEDSAVYLCASSLSGTGRAGELFFGEGSRLTVL.

The chain recombines TRBV6-6 with TRBJ1-2; D is undetermined. Germline CDR1 is MNHNY and CDR2 is SVGAGI (reference sequence). The V end lost 2 bases, the J end lost 5 bases, and 9 bases lay between the germline ends. The CDR3 loop spans 13 amino acids. The CDR3 loop reads CASSYGLFYGYTF. The DNA for the CDR3 is TGTGCCAGCAGTTACGGGCTCTTTTATGGCTACACCTTC.

The genes are TRBV6-5 and TRBJ2-1, with TRBD2 matching over 10 bases. The V and J ends lost 0 bases and 8 bases, in that order; junction bases with no gene match: 4. CDR3 length: 15 residues. Germline V gives CDR1 MNHEY, CDR2 SVGAGI. CDR3 bases: TGTGCCAGCAGTTACTCGTCTAGCGGGAGCTATGAGCAGTTCTTC. Protein product: CASSYSSSGSYEQFF.

The J gene is TRBJ1-1, the V gene TRBV2, with 9 positions matching TRBD1. The CDR3 has 16 residues. V lost 3 bases, J lost 6 bases, and 11 bases stayed unmatched. Looked up from germline, CDR1 is SNHLY and CDR2 is FYNNEI. The CDR3 region is CASSESPGQGLPEAFF. In DNA form, the CDR3 reads TGTGCCAGCAGTGAGTCCCCCGGACAGGGGTTGCCTGAAGCTTTCTTT. The entire variable domain, with the rest obtained from reference TRBV2 and TRBJ1-1, is as follows: EPEVTQTPSHQVTQMGQEVILRCVPISNHLYFYWYRQILGQKVEFLVSFYNNEISEKSEIFDDQFSVERPDGSNFTLKIRSTKLEDSAMYFCASSESPGQGLPEAFFGQGTRLTVV.

This clone is a singleton in its sample. V and J are TRBV4-2 and TRBJ2-7; 7 bases align to TRBD2. Trimming at V came to 3 bases and at J to 0 bases, leaving 5 bases not matched to a gene. This CDR3 spans 15 amino acids. The germline V gene has CDR1 LGHNA and CDR2 YNFKEQ. CDR3 loop: CASSHRGLSSYEQYF. DNA of the CDR3: TGTGCCAGCAGCCATAGGGGACTATCCTCCTACGAGCAGTACTTC.

The chain is built from TRBV5-6 and TRBJ2-7, with D perhaps given as TRBD1 or TRBD2 (7 bases each). Germline V gene lookup returns CDR1 SGHDT and CDR2 YYEEEE. The CDR3 is made up of 16 amino acids. Trimming left V 6 bases short and J 2 bases short, with 21 bases between. The CDR3: CASTGGTEVPTYEQYF. For the CDR3, the DNA is TGTGCCAGCACCGGGGGGACAGAGGTCCCAACCTACGAGCAGTACTTC.

This CDR3 reads CASSQEKYWGANVLTF. CDR3 DNA sequence: TGCGCCAGCAGCCAAGAAAAATATTGGGGGGCCAACGTCCTGACTTTC. The chain joins TRBV4-1 to TRBJ2-6; D gene ambiguous. Germline V gene sequence: CDR1 MGHRA, CDR2 YSYEKL. CDR3 size: 16 residues. The germline V and J ends were trimmed by 0 bases and 4 bases, with 10 bases remaining between them.

V gene TRBV27 combines with J gene TRBJ2-7, with 7 bases matching TRBD2. V shed 3 bases, J shed 3 bases, and the junction held 2 bases outside the gene matches. The CDR3 is 13 residues long. CDR1 MNHEY and CDR2 SMNVEV come from the germline V gene (reference sequence). Here the CDR3 DNA reads TGTGCCAGCAGTTTTGGCGGGAGCTACGAGCAGTACTTC. Translating gives CASSFGGSYEQYF.